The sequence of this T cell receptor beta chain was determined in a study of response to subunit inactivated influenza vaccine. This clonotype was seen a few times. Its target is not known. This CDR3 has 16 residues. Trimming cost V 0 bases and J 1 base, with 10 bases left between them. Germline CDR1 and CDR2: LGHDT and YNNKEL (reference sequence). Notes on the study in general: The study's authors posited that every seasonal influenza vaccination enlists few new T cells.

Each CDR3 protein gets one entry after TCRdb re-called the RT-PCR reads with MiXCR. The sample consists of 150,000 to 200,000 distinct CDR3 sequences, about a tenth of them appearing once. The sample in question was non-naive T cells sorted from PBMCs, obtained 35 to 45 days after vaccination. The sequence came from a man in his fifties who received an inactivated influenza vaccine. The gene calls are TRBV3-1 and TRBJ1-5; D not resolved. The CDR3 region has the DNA TGTGCCAGCAGCCAAGATACGGGAGGGAGCAATCAGCCCCAGCATTTT. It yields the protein CASSQDTGGSNQPQHF.